The 16 T cell receptor beta chains reported below all come from one sample, sequenced in a study of shared clonotypes between healthy human individuals. Naive CD8 populations comprised CD45RO-negative cells positively selected for CCR7, excluding terminally differentiated effector memory CD45RA+ cells. TCRdb's table, derived via immunoSEQ multiplex PCR, lists solely in-frame clones and lacks some. The data hold under 2,000,000 clones, with just under 95% observed a single time. Material: naive CD8+ T cells sorted from blood. The receptors here all came from a man aged 18-30 years in good health.

Written as DNA, the CDR3 is TGTGCCAGCAGCGGTAGAGGTGGCGGGGGGGCTATGGAGACCCAGTACTTC. It encodes CASSGRGGGGAMETQYF. The genes are TRBV9 and TRBJ2-5, with 9 bases lining up with TRBD2. CDR3 length: 17 residues. After removal of 3 bases from V and 5 bases from J, the junction contained 14 bases not matched to a gene. CDR1 is SGDLS, CDR2 YYNGEE, per germline.

The V gene is TRBV7-9, the J gene TRBJ1-1, with D possibly matching TRBD1 (5 bases). This CDR3 comprises 14 residues. CDR1 and CDR2 from the germline V gene are SEHNR and FQNEAQ (reference sequence). V lost 8 bases to trimming and J lost 1 base, with 14 bases between them. CDR3 bases: TGTGCCAGCGTTCCGGGACCCCCGAACACTGAAGCTTTCTTT. It codes for CASVPGPPNTEAFF.

The genes are TRBV29-1 and TRBJ1-2; weak D call: TRBD1 (5 bases). V lost 4 bases and J lost 3, with 21 bases in between. Germline V CDR1 and CDR2: SQVTM, ANQGSEA. The CDR3 has 16 amino acids. The CDR3 sequence: CSVAGFPGPPYYGYTF. The CDR3 DNA is TGCAGCGTTGCAGGGTTTCCGGGACCCCCATACTATGGCTACACCTTC.

This clone was picked up a small number of times. The gene calls are TRBV10-2 and TRBJ1-2; D uncertain. Trimming took 4 bases from V and 1 from J, leaving 13 bases between them. This CDR3 spans 15 amino acids. From germline, CDR1 is WSHSY and CDR2 SAAADI. CDR3 nucleotides: TGCGCCAGCAGTGGGGGAGCGGGAAGTAACTATGGCTACACCTTC. It codes for CASSGGAGSNYGYTF.

This clone was detected only once. The V and J genes are TRBV10-2 and TRBJ2-3; D gene ambiguous. The ends were cut back, 5 bases at V and 2 bases at J, with 5 bases in the middle. Germline V gene lookup returns CDR1 WSHSY and CDR2 SAAADI. CDR3 length: 12 amino acids. The CDR3 is CASSPYTDTQYF. The CDR3 DNA is TGCGCCAGCAGTCCATACACAGATACGCAGTATTTT.

To note about this clone: Other DNA sequences in this specimen translate into the identical CDR3. The chain uses TRBV11-2 and TRBJ2-7; 7 bases fit TRBD2. The CDR3 is 12 residues long. CDR1 is SGHAT and CDR2 is FQNNGV in the germline V gene. With 2 bases clipped from V and 6 bases from J, the junction kept 1 base outside the gene matches. CDR3 nucleotide sequence: TGTGCCAGCAGCTTAACGGGGGGCGAGCAGTACTTC. Translating it yields CASSLTGGEQYF. Filled out from reference TRBV11-2 and TRBJ2-7, the complete variable domain reads EAGVAQSPRYKIIEKRQSVAFWCNPISGHATLYWYQQILGQGPKLLIQFQNNGVVDDSQLPKDRFSAERLKGVDSTLKIQPAKLEDSAVYLCASSLTGGEQYFGPGTRLTVT.

This clone has more than one count but fewer than ten. The chain couples TRBV7-9 to TRBJ1-5; the match to TRBD1 covers 7 bases. Germline V gene data show CDR1 as SEHNR and CDR2 as FQNEAQ (reference sequence). CDR3 length: 12 amino acids. After removal of 5 bases from V and 7 bases from J, the junction contained 2 bases not matched to a gene. In DNA, the CDR3 is TGTGCCAGCAGCGCACAGGGGCAGCCCCAGCATTTT. Residues: CASSAQGQPQHF.

This chain connects TRBV15 to TRBJ1-2; maybe TRBD1 (6 bases). The V end lost 5 bases, the J end lost 2 bases, and 12 bases lay between the germline ends. The CDR3 has 14 amino acids. In germline, CDR1 is LNHNV, CDR2 YYDKDF (reference sequence). The CDR3 loop is CATSLRGTNYGYTF. CDR3 coding DNA: TGTGCCACCAGCTTGAGGGGGACCAACTATGGCTACACCTTC.

The chain combines TRBV27 with TRBJ2-5, with D perhaps assigned TRBD1 or TRBD2 (5 bases each). The CDR3 length is 15 residues. The V gene's germline CDR1 is MNHEY and CDR2 SMNVEV (reference sequence). Trimming cost V 8 bases and J 5 bases, with 21 bases left between them. The CDR3 region is CASSPPGRERETQYF. DNA of the CDR3: TGTGCCAGCTCCCCCCCGGGCAGGGAGAGGGAGACCCAGTACTTC.

The genes are TRBV6-6 and TRBJ2-7; D may be TRBD1 (5 bases). The ends were cut back, 6 bases at V and 3 bases at J, with 9 bases in the middle. The germline gives CDR1 MNHNY, CDR2 SVGAGI (reference sequence). The CDR3 contains 12 residues. CDR3 residues: CASSFQGYEQYF. CDR3 DNA: TGTGCCAGCAGCTTCCAGGGCTACGAGCAGTACTTC.

This CDR3 is CSGLGLDRDTEAFF. In DNA, the CDR3 is TGCAGCGGGTTGGGATTGGACAGGGACACTGAAGCTTTCTTT. V is TRBV29-1 and J is TRBJ1-1; 8 bases match TRBD1. The ends lost 7 bases at V and 3 bases at J; junction bases unmatched: 10. Germline loops: CDR1 SQVTM, CDR2 ANQGSEA. This CDR3 is built from 14 residues.

The DNA of the CDR3 is TGCGCCAGCGGGGGGGTGTACGAGCAGTACTTC. Encoded protein: CASGGVYEQYF. The chain recombines TRBV23-1 with TRBJ2-7, with TRBD2 identical over 7 bases. TRBV23-1 is reported as an ORF; its role is uncertain. CDR3 length: 11 residues. V shed 8 bases and J 4 bases; nucleotides not matched to a gene: 2.

The DNA for the CDR3 is TGTGCCAGTAGTGGGACAGTTTCCCACACTGAAGCTTTCTTT. Protein: CASSGTVSHTEAFF. This sequence joins TRBV19 and TRBJ1-1, with 7 positions matching TRBD1. V shed 5 bases and J 3 bases; nucleotides not matched to a gene: 6. The CDR3 is 14 residues long. Germline CDR1 and CDR2: LNHDA and SQIVND (reference sequence).

The V call is TRBV30, the J call TRBJ1-6; the D gene is possibly TRBD1 (5 bases). CDR1 is GTSNPN, CDR2 SVGIG, per germline (reference sequence). This CDR3 has 18 amino acids. The ends were cut back, 1 base at V and 0 bases at J, with 16 bases in the middle. As DNA, the CDR3 is TGTGCCTGGAGTGGAACCCGGGACCGGAGCTCCTATAATTCACCCCTCCACTTT. It is translated as CAWSGTRDRSSYNSPLHF.

This chain joins TRBV4-3 and TRBJ2-7, with TRBD2 matching over 8 bases. The CDR3 spans 17 residues. V gave up 0 bases and J gave up 2 bases; unmatched junction bases: 9. The germline V gene has CDR1 LGHNA and CDR2 YSLEER. The CDR3 nucleotides read TGCGCCAGCAGCCAAGAAACGGACCCAGCGGGAGCCTACGAGCAGTACTTC. It translates to CASSQETDPAGAYEQYF.

V and J are TRBV10-3 and TRBJ2-7; D gene uncertain. The V and J ends lost 7 bases and 2 bases respectively, with 9 bases between them. The CDR3 has 12 residues. Germline V CDR1 and CDR2: ENHRY, SYGVKD. The CDR3 loop reads CAITTEAYEQYF. In nucleotides, the CDR3 is TGTGCCATCACTACGGAAGCCTACGAGCAGTACTTC.